One and the same sample provided the 24 T cell receptor beta chains below, sequenced in a study of blood T cell repertoires in COVID-19. The data were produced by immunoSEQ multiplex PCR, yet TCRdb's version contains in-frame clones alone and is incomplete. The repertoire holds more than 200,000 clones, about 80% seen once, with less than 2% in the top ten. Sequenced: PBMCs or T cells enriched from blood (not recorded which). The receptors were sampled from a man in his sixties who had recovered from COVID-19.

This clone was detected only a few times. The CDR3 bases are TGTGCCAGCAGTGAAGGGACAGCGAGCAATCAGCCCCAGCATTTT. Its protein is CASSEGTASNQPQHF. This chain connects TRBV6-1 to TRBJ1-5; TRBD1 is a possible D gene (6 bases). The V and J ends lost 1 base and 1 base respectively, with 8 bases between them. From germline, CDR1 is MNHNS and CDR2 SASEGT. This CDR3 region has 15 residues.

This chain connects TRBV18 to TRBJ1-4, with TRBD1 identical over 9 bases. With 4 bases clipped from V and 2 bases from J, the junction kept 5 bases outside the gene matches. The CDR3 runs 16 residues. CDR1 is KGHSH, CDR2 LQKENI, per germline. CDR3 amino acids: CASSQGQGLTNEKLFF. For the CDR3, the DNA is TGTGCCAGCTCACAGGGACAGGGTTTGACTAATGAAAAACTGTTTTTT.

V and J are TRBV4-2 and TRBJ1-4, with D maybe TRBD1 (6 bases). CDR1 is LGHNA, CDR2 YNFKEQ, per germline. This CDR3 has 14 residues. Trimming removed 3 bases at V and 5 bases at J, with 10 bases between. The CDR3 bases are TGTGCCAGCAGCCAGCCACAGGGAAATGAAAAACTGTTTTTT. It is translated as CASSQPQGNEKLFF.

The chain employs TRBV5-1 and TRBJ1-2, with a weak D call TRBD1 (5 bases). Germline V lookup: CDR1 SGHRS, CDR2 YFSETQ. The V end lost 0 bases, the J end lost 4 bases, and 13 bases lay between the germline ends. CDR3 size: 15 residues. The CDR3 region is CASSLGQPSLYGYTF. The CDR3 nucleotides are TGCGCCAGCAGCTTGGGACAGCCCTCCCTCTATGGCTACACCTTC.

The chain combines TRBV19 with TRBJ2-4; no reliable D call. Trimming took 5 bases from V and 8 from J, leaving 10 bases between them. The germline CDR1 and CDR2 sequences are LNHDA and SQIVND (reference sequence). The length of the CDR3 is 12 residues. The CDR3 protein is CASSSDGDIQYF. The CDR3 DNA follows: TGTGCCAGTAGTTCCGACGGAGACATTCAGTACTTC. Full variable domain (outside the CDR3, taken from reference TRBV19 and TRBJ2-4): DGGITQSPKYLFRKEGQNVTLSCEQNLNHDAMYWYRQDPGQGLRLIYYSQIVNDFQKGDIAEGYSVSREKKESFPLTVTSAQKNPTAFYLCASSSDGDIQYFGAGTRLSVL.

The J gene is TRBJ1-2, the V gene TRBV21-1. TRBV21-1 is annotated as a pseudogene. This CDR3 spans 18 amino acids. This CDR3 reads CASSKGISAPQRDYGYTF. DNA for the CDR3: TGTGCCAGCAGCAAAGGAATAAGTGCTCCACAACGGGACTATGGCTACACCTTC.

The CDR3 DNA is TGTGCCATCAGTGAGTCGGGGGGGGAGCAGTTCTTC. Protein product: CAISESGGEQFF. The V call is TRBV10-3, the J call TRBJ2-1; 7 bases align to TRBD2. Trimming took 0 bases from V and 10 from J; bases not matched to a gene: 0. Germline V gene sequence: CDR1 ENHRY, CDR2 SYGVKD. The CDR3 covers 12 residues.

This chain connects TRBV27 to TRBJ1-1; TRBD1 agrees at 10 bases. This CDR3 contains 15 residues. The ends lost 0 bases at V and 4 bases at J; junction bases unmatched: 2. CDR1 MNHEY and CDR2 SMNVEV come from the germline V gene (reference sequence). CDR3 sequence (DNA): TGTGCCAGCAGTTTATCGAGGACAGGGGGCACTGAAGCTTTCTTT. Its translation: CASSLSRTGGTEAFF.

The CDR3, as DNA: TGTGCCAGCAGCCAAGACACAGCTAGCAATCAGCCCCAGCATTTT. It is translated as CASSQDTASNQPQHF. The rearrangement links TRBV3-1 (or the pseudogene TRBV3-2) to TRBJ1-5, with no clear D. CDR1 LGHDT and CDR2 YNNKEL come from the germline V gene (reference sequence). Trimming left V 0 bases short and J 0 bases short, with 6 bases between. This CDR3 is 15 amino acids long.

The chain carries TRBV11-2 and TRBJ2-1; 8 nucleotides agree with TRBD1. This CDR3 spans 17 amino acids. From germline, CDR1 is SGHAT and CDR2 FQNNGV. With 5 bases clipped from V and 8 bases from J, the junction kept 17 bases outside the gene matches. This chain's CDR3 is CASSLKGGQVNRDEQFF. The CDR3, as DNA: TGTGCCAGCAGCCTTAAGGGGGGACAGGTAAATAGGGATGAGCAGTTCTTC.

This chain joins TRBV6-2 or TRBV6-3 and TRBJ2-7, with a weak D call TRBD2 (7 bases). The CDR3 extends over 16 amino acids. V was clipped by 5 bases and J by 6 bases, with 23 bases between them. Germline V gene data show CDR1 as MNHEY and CDR2 as SVGEGT. This chain's CDR3 is CASSSRPGARGSEQYF. The CDR3 DNA follows: TGTGCCAGCAGTAGCCGCCCAGGGGCGCGGGGGAGCGAGCAGTACTTC.

The chain joins TRBV15 to TRBJ1-2; D is ambiguous. Trimming removed 6 bases at V and 2 bases at J, with 7 bases between. The length of the CDR3 is 12 residues. The V gene's germline CDR1 is LNHNV and CDR2 YYDKDF (reference sequence). Here the CDR3 DNA reads TGTGCCACCAGTGAGAGAAACTATGGCTACACCTTC. As protein: CATSERNYGYTF.

The CDR3 here is CASSYWTGTEYEQYF. CDR3 in DNA: TGTGCCAGCAGTTACTGGACCGGGACAGAATACGAGCAGTACTTC. The chain is built from TRBV6-5 and TRBJ2-7; TRBD1 aligns across 7 bases. V was pared by 1 base and J by 4 bases, with 7 bases of the junction left unmatched. CDR3 length: 15 residues. Germline lookup yields CDR1 MNHEY and CDR2 SVGAGI.

This clone has a single count. The V call is TRBV6-5, the J call TRBJ1-5, with 8 bases aligning to TRBD1. V trimming: 7 bases; J trimming: 1 base; junction bases outside the gene matches: 6. The germline V gene has CDR1 MNHEY and CDR2 SVGAGI. CDR3 size: 15 residues. In nucleotides, the CDR3 is TGTGCCAGCAAGATGGACAGGGCCAGCAATCAGCCCCAGCATTTT. It yields the protein CASKMDRASNQPQHF.

This sequence joins TRBV10-3 and TRBJ2-6, with D possibly being TRBD1 (6 bases). Trimming stripped 1 base from V and 2 bases from J, with 12 bases between. Germline V gene sequence: CDR1 ENHRY, CDR2 SYGVKD. This CDR3 is 17 amino acids long. The CDR3 region is CAISELVSGAGANVLTF. In DNA, the CDR3 is TGTGCCATCAGTGAGTTGGTCTCAGGGGCTGGGGCCAACGTCCTGACTTTC.

The genes are TRBV9 and TRBJ2-2; the D gene is possibly TRBD1 (6 bases). The ends were cut back, 6 bases at V and 1 base at J, with 10 bases in the middle. CDR3 length: 14 residues. Looked up from germline, CDR1 is SGDLS and CDR2 is YYNGEE. The CDR3: CASKLGQNTGELFF. CDR3 bases: TGTGCCAGCAAATTGGGACAGAACACCGGGGAGCTGTTTTTT.

The chain combines TRBV27 with TRBJ1-6; unclear D gene. Germline loops: CDR1 MNHEY, CDR2 SMNVEV (reference sequence). The CDR3 runs 14 residues. V dropped 4 bases and J dropped 9 bases, with 13 bases sitting between them. The chain's CDR3 is CASSWSQAGSPLHF. The CDR3 DNA reads as TGTGCCAGCAGTTGGTCCCAGGCGGGTTCACCCCTCCACTTT.

In this sample, this clone turned up once. The chain couples TRBV15 to TRBJ1-4; the D is unclear. Germline lookup yields CDR1 LNHNV and CDR2 YYDKDF (reference sequence). Trimming pared 0 bases from V and 8 bases from J, leaving 13 bases between. There are 15 residues in the CDR3. The chain's CDR3 is CATSRDPGKTEKLFF. The CDR3 DNA follows: TGTGCCACCAGCAGAGATCCGGGAAAGACGGAAAAACTGTTTTTT.

The table lists this clone with a few counts. The rearrangement links TRBV28 to TRBJ1-5; D is perhaps TRBD1 (6 bases). The germline V gene has CDR1 MDHEN and CDR2 SYDVKM. There are 15 residues in the CDR3. The V end lost 5 bases, the J end lost 4 bases, and 15 bases lay between the germline ends. CDR3: CASSPLRGGNQPQHF. In nucleotides, the CDR3 is TGTGCCAGCAGTCCCCTTAGGGGGGGAAATCAGCCCCAGCATTTT.

The chain is built from TRBV5-5 and TRBJ2-3; 10 nucleotides match TRBD1. In germline, CDR1 is SGHKS, CDR2 YYEKEE (reference sequence). The V segment lost 2 bases and the J segment 8 bases; nucleotides outside the gene matches: 11. The CDR3 consists of 16 residues. The CDR3: CASSLYSGTGAGTQYF. CDR3 nucleotides: TGTGCCAGCAGCTTATACTCCGGGACAGGGGCAGGTACGCAGTATTTT.

The chain joins TRBV12-5 to TRBJ1-1; D remains unclear. Germline V gene lookup returns CDR1 LGHNT and CDR2 FRNRAP. The V and J ends lost 0 bases and 1 base respectively, with 9 bases between them. The CDR3 covers 15 residues. The CDR3 nucleotides are TGTGCTAGTGGTTTGGTAGTGCGGGGGAACACTGAAGCTTTCTTT. Encoded protein: CASGLVVRGNTEAFF.

V and J are TRBV6-2 or TRBV6-3 and TRBJ2-1; TRBD2 agrees at 11 bases. With 5 bases clipped from V and 4 bases from J, the junction kept 7 bases outside the gene matches. The germline gives CDR1 MNHEY, CDR2 SVGEGT. The CDR3 has 16 amino acids. The chain's CDR3 is CASSPPGTSGYNEQFF. The CDR3 bases are TGTGCCAGCAGTCCCCCTGGGACTAGCGGATACAATGAGCAGTTCTTC.

This chain joins TRBV10-1 and TRBJ1-1, with unresolved D. Germline CDR1 reads WNHNN; CDR2 reads SYGVQD (reference sequence). V was clipped by 2 bases and J by 3 bases, with 7 bases between them. The CDR3 is made up of 13 amino acids. This chain's CDR3 is CASSERRDTEAFF. DNA for the CDR3: TGCGCCAGCAGTGAGAGACGGGACACTGAAGCTTTCTTT.

The rearrangement links TRBV18 to TRBJ2-7, with no clear D. This CDR3 comprises 14 residues. The ends were cut back, 2 bases at V and 6 bases at J, with 14 bases in the middle. From germline, CDR1 is KGHSH and CDR2 LQKENI. Here the CDR3 reads CASSPSYSPVEQYF. Written as DNA, the CDR3 is TGTGCCAGCTCACCATCATACAGCCCCGTCGAGCAGTACTTC.